What follows is one TCR beta chain and its context. Clones were read by immunoSEQ multiplex PCR, and TCRdb kept only the in-frame ones, dropping some. The data show over 100,000 clones, with roughly 90% seen just once and less than 4% held by the top ten. Germline loops: CDR1 GTSNPN, CDR2 SVGIG (reference sequence). The germline V and J ends were trimmed by 2 bases and 0 bases, with 11 bases remaining between them. CDR3 length equals 15 residues. These data are taken from a study of CD4+ T cells in melanoma. This TCR came from a human donor with melanoma. The rearrangement links TRBV30 to TRBJ2-4; D is perhaps TRBD2 (6 bases). Material: peripheral blood. In DNA form, the CDR3 reads TGTGCCTGGAGTTTTGGGGGACTAGCCAAAAACATTCAGTACTTC. It is translated as CAWSFGGLAKNIQYF. Full variable domain (rest looked up from reference TRBV30 and TRBJ2-4): SQTIHQWPATLVQPVGSPLSLECTVEGTSNPNLYWYRQAAGRGLQLLFYSVGIGQISSEVPQNLSASRPQDRQFILSSKKLLLSDSGFYLCAWSFGGLAKNIQYFGAGTRLSVL.